Sequencing of this TCR beta chain was carried out in a study of PD-1 blockade in classical Hodgkin lymphoma. The time point denotes: cycle 4 day 1 (C4D1), after five to seven weeks of nivolumab. Every patient experienced relapse after autologous stem cell transplantation, and brentuximab vedotin exposure varied. Of note for this clone: Its specificity is unknown.

The CDR3 runs to 18 residues. The germline V gene has CDR1 LGHNT and CDR2 FRNRAP. Trimming cost V 3 bases and J 0 bases; bases outside gene matches: 11. Whole-study results and caveats: Baseline diversity resembling that of newly diagnosed patients was seen in complete responders. Nivolumab initiation under 1 year post-ASCT meant exclusion. CD4+ TCR diversity, unlike CD8+, climbed significantly by C4D1.

The method was immunoSEQ multiplex PCR; TCRdb's version includes in-frame clones alone and lacks a portion of them. The repertoire holds roughly 30,000 clones, with 81% as singletons. The sequencing used peripheral blood mononuclear cells (PBMCs), collected before the fourth cycle of nivolumab. This sequence originates from a human donor with classical Hodgkin lymphoma. The genes are TRBV12-5 and TRBJ1-3, with TRBD1 matching over 7 bases. The CDR3 nucleotides are TGTGCTAGTGGTTTCGGGACAGAAATAGCGAGCTCTGGAAACACCATATATTTT. It yields the protein CASGFGTEIASSGNTIYF.